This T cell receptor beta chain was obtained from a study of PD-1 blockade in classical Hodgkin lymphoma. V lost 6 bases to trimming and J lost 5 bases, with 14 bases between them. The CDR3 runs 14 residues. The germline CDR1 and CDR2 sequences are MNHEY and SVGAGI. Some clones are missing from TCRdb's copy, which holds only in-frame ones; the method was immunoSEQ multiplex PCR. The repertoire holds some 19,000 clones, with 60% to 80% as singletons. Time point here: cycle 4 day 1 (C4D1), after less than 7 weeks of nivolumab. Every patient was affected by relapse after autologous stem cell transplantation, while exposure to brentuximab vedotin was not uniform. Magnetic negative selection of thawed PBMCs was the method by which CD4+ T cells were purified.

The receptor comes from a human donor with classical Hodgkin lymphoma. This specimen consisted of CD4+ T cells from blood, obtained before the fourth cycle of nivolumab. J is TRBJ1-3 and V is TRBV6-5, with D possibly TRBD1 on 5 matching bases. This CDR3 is CASRPHGARNTIYF. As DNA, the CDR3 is TGTGCCAGCAGGCCTCACGGGGCTAGAAACACCATATATTTT.